Listed here are 2 T cell receptor beta chains from one sample, sequenced in a study of blood T cell repertoires in COVID-19. Clones were read by immunoSEQ multiplex PCR, and TCRdb kept only the in-frame ones, dropping some. The sample has about 61,000 clones; around 87% are singletons. What was sequenced was peripheral blood. The receptors derive from a human donor in a cohort sampled during active COVID-19.

The rearrangement joins TRBV11-2 to TRBJ2-7; no clear D gene. The CDR3 covers 14 residues. Trimming shortened V by 5 bases and J by 5 bases, and 16 bases separated the two germline ends. Germline V lookup: CDR1 SGHAT, CDR2 FQNNGV. The CDR3 region has the DNA TGTGCCAGCAGCGGCCGCCCGGGTATAGACGAGCAGTACTTC. It yields the protein CASSGRPGIDEQYF. Together with reference TRBV11-2 and TRBJ2-7, the CDR3 gives the full variable domain: EAGVAQSPRYKIIEKRQSVAFWCNPISGHATLYWYQQILGQGPKLLIQFQNNGVVDDSQLPKDRFSAERLKGVDSTLKIQPAKLEDSAVYLCASSGRPGIDEQYFGPGTRLTVT.

CDR3 amino acids: CASSQGWTGARGYEQYF. The DNA of the CDR3 is TGTGCCAGCAGCCAAGGATGGACAGGGGCGCGGGGTTACGAGCAGTACTTC. The V and J genes are TRBV3-1 (or the pseudogene TRBV3-2) and TRBJ2-7; 9 bases line up with TRBD1. V shed 1 base and J 4 bases; nucleotides not matched to a gene: 11. The CDR3 has 17 amino acids. The germline CDR1 and CDR2 sequences are LGHDT and YNNKEL (reference sequence).